Listed here are 17 T cell receptor beta chains from one sample, sequenced in a study of CD8+ T cells in alopecia areata. Investigators isolated RNA and reverse transcribed it into cDNA to act as the sequencing template. Generated by immunoSEQ multiplex PCR, the TCRdb table keeps only in-frame clones and is missing some. The sample holds about 160,000 clones, more than 40% seen once. The sample was CD4+ T cells sorted from blood. The receptors were sampled from a human donor with alopecia areata.

The chain joins TRBV29-1 to TRBJ2-1; 9 nucleotides agree with TRBD2. The CDR3 sequence is 16 residues long. V gave up 5 bases and J gave up 4 bases; unmatched junction bases: 12. The germline V gene has CDR1 SQVTM and CDR2 ANQGSEA. CDR3: CSVNSLRLAEYNEQFF. In nucleotides, the CDR3 is TGCAGCGTTAACAGCCTTAGACTAGCGGAGTACAATGAGCAGTTCTTC.

V gene TRBV14 combines with J gene TRBJ2-3; tentatively, D is TRBD1 or TRBD2 (5 bases each). The CDR3 has 16 residues. V shed 6 bases and J shed 4 bases, with 20 bases lying between them. The germline V gene encodes CDR1 SGHDN and CDR2 FVKESK. In DNA, the CDR3 is TGTGCCAGCAGTATCTGGGGAGCCCAGGGTGCAGATACGCAGTATTTT. Its translation is CASSIWGAQGADTQYF. Combining the CDR3 with reference TRBV14 and TRBJ2-3 gives the whole variable domain EAGVTQFPSHSVIEKGQTVTLRCDPISGHDNLYWYRRVMGKEIKFLLHFVKESKQDESGMPNNRFLAERTGGTYSTLKVQPAELEDSGVYFCASSIWGAQGADTQYFGPGTRLTVL.

This chain links TRBV28 with TRBJ2-3; 7 bases are shared with TRBD1. The germline CDR1 and CDR2 sequences are MDHEN and SYDVKM. The CDR3 loop spans 17 amino acids. Trimming cost V 5 bases and J 4 bases; bases outside gene matches: 15. CDR3 loop: CASSPPPTGMSADTQYF. DNA for the CDR3: TGTGCCAGCAGTCCCCCCCCGACAGGGATGAGCGCAGATACGCAGTATTTT.

This chain joins TRBV5-1 and TRBJ2-2; D might be TRBD1 (6 bases). Germline CDR1 and CDR2: SGHRS and YFSETQ. The CDR3 has 14 residues. V gave up 5 bases and J gave up 3 bases, with 11 bases separating them. The CDR3 is CASSSGTHTGELFF. The CDR3 DNA sequence: TGCGCCAGCAGTTCCGGGACACACACCGGGGAGCTGTTTTTT. Full variable domain (missing parts from reference TRBV5-1 and TRBJ2-2): KAGVTQTPRYLIKTRGQQVTLSCSPISGHRSVSWYQQTPGQGLQFLFEYFSETQRNKGNFPGRFSGRQFSNSRSEMNVSTLELGDSALYLCASSSGTHTGELFFGEGSRLTVL.

This rearrangement joins TRBV9 to TRBJ2-3, with unresolved D. Germline V lookup: CDR1 SGDLS, CDR2 YYNGEE. V was shortened by 7 bases and J by 6 bases, with 12 bases between the two germline ends. This CDR3 contains 12 residues. CDR3 in DNA: TGTGCCAGCGGTGCAGAGCAGGATACGCAGTATTTT. Its translation is CASGAEQDTQYF.

This clone was recorded a few times. This sequence joins TRBV19 and TRBJ2-6; a possible D gene is TRBD2 (5 bases). V lost 4 bases to trimming and J lost 1 base, with 11 bases between them. From germline, CDR1 is LNHDA and CDR2 SQIVND (reference sequence). The CDR3 length is 16 residues. CDR3 DNA: TGTGCCAGTAGTAGCTGGACTGTTTCTGGGGCCAACGTCCTGACTTTC. The encoded protein is CASSSWTVSGANVLTF.

This rearrangement joins TRBV19 to TRBJ2-7; D might be TRBD1 (5 bases). The CDR3 contains 11 residues. CDR1 is LNHDA, CDR2 SQIVND, per germline (reference sequence). V was pared by 3 bases and J by 12 bases, with 12 bases between. In DNA, the CDR3 is TGTGCCAGTAGTATGCTCGACCAGGGGTACTTC. It is translated as CASSMLDQGYF. The full variable domain, with the rest looked up from reference TRBV19 and TRBJ2-7, is DGGITQSPKYLFRKEGQNVTLSCEQNLNHDAMYWYRQDPGQGLRLIYYSQIVNDFQKGDIAEGYSVSREKKESFPLTVTSAQKNPTAFYLCASSMLDQGYFGPGTRLTVT.

The chain combines TRBV28 with TRBJ2-1; 8 bases agree with TRBD2. There are 14 residues in the CDR3. The ends lost 8 bases at V and 5 bases at J; junction bases unmatched: 8. Germline V gene data show CDR1 as MDHEN and CDR2 as SYDVKM. The CDR3 protein is CASGAGAVDNEQFF. CDR3 coding DNA: TGTGCCAGCGGAGCGGGGGCCGTAGACAATGAGCAGTTCTTC.

The genes are TRBV29-1 and TRBJ1-2; maybe TRBD1 (5 bases). There are 12 residues in the CDR3. Germline lookup yields CDR1 SQVTM and CDR2 ANQGSEA. Trimming cost V 6 bases and J 8 bases, with 16 bases left between them. The DNA of the CDR3 is TGCAGCGTCGGGACCTCGACTTGGGGCTACACCTTC. As protein: CSVGTSTWGYTF.

V usage is TRBV2 and J usage is TRBJ2-5; D gene unclear. The CDR3 length is 13 residues. Trimming stripped 5 bases from V and 0 bases from J, with 7 bases between. CDR1 is SNHLY and CDR2 is FYNNEI in the germline V gene. In nucleotides, the CDR3 is TGTGCCAGCAGTCGAGAGTACCAAGAGACCCAGTACTTC. Protein product: CASSREYQETQYF.

V gene TRBV5-1 combines with J gene TRBJ2-7; TRBD2 aligns across 7 bases. The germline CDR1 and CDR2 sequences are SGHRS and YFSETQ. The J segment lost 5 bases and the V segment lost 3 bases, leaving 11 bases of the junction unmatched. This CDR3 is built from 15 residues. CDR3 protein: CASSYASGNNDEQYF. CDR3 in DNA: TGCGCCAGCAGCTACGCGAGCGGGAATAACGACGAGCAGTACTTC.

V and J are TRBV30 and TRBJ2-3, with D tentatively TRBD2 (6 bases). Germline V gene sequence: CDR1 GTSNPN, CDR2 SVGIG (reference sequence). The CDR3 consists of 14 residues. V dropped 4 bases and J dropped 4 bases, with 15 bases sitting between them. The CDR3 nucleotides are TGTGCCTGGAAGTACGGGGGACCGGCAGATACGCAGTATTTT. This sequence encodes CAWKYGGPADTQYF.

The J gene is TRBJ2-7, the V gene TRBV11-2; 9 bases match TRBD2. The V segment lost 7 bases and the J segment 6 bases; nucleotides outside the gene matches: 10. The CDR3 loop spans 14 amino acids. Germline CDR1 and CDR2: SGHAT and FQNNGV. The CDR3 sequence: CASTPGLAMGEQYF. In DNA form, the CDR3 reads TGTGCCAGCACCCCGGGACTAGCTATGGGCGAGCAGTACTTC.

The J gene is TRBJ1-1, the V gene TRBV29-1; D remains unclear. The length of the CDR3 is 14 residues. Trimming took off 2 bases at V and 1 base at J, with 11 bases between the two ends. The germline CDR1 and CDR2 sequences are SQVTM and ANQGSEA. The CDR3 sequence: CSVELVLRNTEAFF. The CDR3 bases are TGCAGCGTTGAATTAGTACTTAGGAACACTGAAGCTTTCTTT.

The chain recombines TRBV27 with TRBJ2-5; TRBD1 matches at 10 bases. The CDR3 extends over 16 amino acids. The germline gives CDR1 MNHEY, CDR2 SMNVEV (reference sequence). The V and J ends lost 5 bases and 2 bases, in that order; junction bases with no gene match: 8. The CDR3 sequence: CASSIGTGAGQETQYF. As DNA, the CDR3 is TGTGCCAGCAGTATCGGGACAGGGGCCGGGCAAGAGACCCAGTACTTC.

The chain has TRBV15 and TRBJ2-3, with no clear D. CDR3 length: 16 amino acids. The germline CDR1 and CDR2 sequences are LNHNV and YYDKDF (reference sequence). Trimming removed 1 base at V and 1 base at J, with 12 bases between. This chain's CDR3 is CATSRAPRSGTDTQYF. The CDR3 DNA sequence: TGTGCCACCAGCAGAGCGCCGAGAAGCGGCACAGATACGCAGTATTTT.

This clone appeared a few times. The chain employs TRBV5-1 and TRBJ2-7; 7 nucleotides align to TRBD1. Germline CDR1 SGHRS, CDR2 YFSETQ. V lost 3 bases, J lost 0 bases, and 6 bases stayed unmatched. CDR3 length equals 15 residues. Here the CDR3 reads CASSSNRGLSYEQYF. CDR3 sequence (DNA): TGCGCCAGCAGCTCAAACAGGGGTCTCTCCTACGAGCAGTACTTC.